Following are 7 T cell receptor beta chains from one sample sequenced in a study of T-cell reconstitution after alpha-beta-depleted transplantation in children. Construction of the TCRbeta library involved unique molecular identifiers. From the PCR reads, TCRdb called clonotypes with MiXCR, one entry per CDR3 protein. There are just under 550,000 distinct CDR3 sequences in the sample; about 18% occur only once, and 3% to 3.5% lies in the top ten. Sequenced here: PBMCs from the stem cell graft donor, sampled from the stem cell graft. The origin of the receptors is a human donor who donated a stem cell graft to a child with acute lymphoblastic leukemia.

This clonotype has only a few counts. This chain connects TRBV25-1 to TRBJ2-5, with 9 bases matching TRBD1. CDR1 and CDR2 from the germline V gene are MGHDK and SYGVNS. Trimming at V came to 3 bases and at J to 3 bases, leaving 5 bases not matched to a gene. This CDR3 spans 15 amino acids. CDR3 region: CASSDRDRDEETQYF. The CDR3 DNA is TGTGCCAGCAGTGACCGGGACAGGGATGAAGAGACCCAGTACTTC.

In its sample, this clonotype was seen a few times. V is TRBV5-1 and J is TRBJ2-7; 10 bases match TRBD1. Germline V gene lookup returns CDR1 SGHRS and CDR2 YFSETQ. The CDR3 loop spans 16 amino acids. V lost 0 bases, J lost 5 bases, and 8 bases stayed unmatched. The CDR3 region has the DNA TGCGCCAGCAGCTTGGCCTGGGACAGGGGTCACCACGAGCAGTACTTC. As protein: CASSLAWDRGHHEQYF.

Only a few counts were recorded for this clonotype. The chain joins TRBV25-1 to TRBJ2-1; D uncertain. V was clipped by 1 base and J by 10 bases, with 14 bases between them. Germline V gene data show CDR1 as MGHDK and CDR2 as SYGVNS. The CDR3 totals 14 residues. This CDR3 reads CASSEWKKGGEQFF. The CDR3 bases are TGTGCCAGCAGTGAATGGAAAAAGGGTGGGGAGCAGTTCTTC.

The chain links TRBV20-1 to TRBJ1-2; D gene ambiguous. Looked up from germline, CDR1 is DFQATT and CDR2 is SNEGSKA (reference sequence). Deletions cut 0 bases from V and 7 bases from J, with 21 bases between. CDR3 length: 16 residues. CDR3 bases: TGCAGTGCTAGAGATAGCGGGGTGGTGGGCTGGGTTGGCTACACCTTC. Translated: CSARDSGVVGWVGYTF.

This clonotype was recorded many times. This chain joins TRBV5-1 and TRBJ1-1; D gene uncertain. The CDR3 has 15 amino acids. Trimming pared 4 bases from V and 1 base from J, leaving 14 bases between. CDR1 SGHRS and CDR2 YFSETQ come from the germline V gene. CDR3 nucleotides: TGCGCCAGCAGCCGGAGAATGGACGGGAACACTGAAGCTTTCTTT. The encoded protein is CASSRRMDGNTEAFF. Complete variable domain (other parts from reference TRBV5-1 and TRBJ1-1): KAGVTQTPRYLIKTRGQQVTLSCSPISGHRSVSWYQQTPGQGLQFLFEYFSETQRNKGNFPGRFSGRQFSNSRSEMNVSTLELGDSALYLCASSRRMDGNTEAFFGQGTRLTVV.

This clonotype was counted between two and nine times. The CDR3 coding sequence is TGCGCCAGCAGCTGGACAGGGTTAGATCAGCCCCAGCATTTT. Amino acids: CASSWTGLDQPQHF. The rearrangement uses TRBV5-1 and TRBJ1-5, with TRBD1 matching 8 bases. The germline CDR1 and CDR2 sequences are SGHRS and YFSETQ. This CDR3 is built from 14 residues. With 3 bases clipped from V and 5 bases from J, the junction kept 4 bases outside the gene matches.

This chain uses TRBV5-1 with TRBJ2-7; 7 nucleotides align to TRBD2. The J segment lost 2 bases and the V segment lost 0 bases, leaving 8 bases of the junction unmatched. Germline values: CDR1 SGHRS, CDR2 YFSETQ. The CDR3 is made up of 16 amino acids. The CDR3 coding sequence is TGCGCCAGCAGCTTGGCCGGGGGGAGTTGGCCCTACGAGCAGTACTTC. It translates to CASSLAGGSWPYEQYF.